The 21 T cell receptor beta chains below were found in one sample sequenced in a study of T cell responses to AZD1222 COVID-19 vaccine (dated by TCRdb to the early 2020s). Libraries were made using the immunoSEQ multiplex PCR assay. The source is immuneACCESS, and TCRdb retained only in-frame sequences with V and J called. Part of the clones is not carried over; for the studies checked, unresolved V genes explain less than half of this, and the remainder is unexplained. A total of some 150,000 clones appear in this sample, roughly 92% of them only once. The ten largest clones capture roughly 3.5% of the sample. The sample's time point label is to be understood as: about 28 days (+/-7) after the second vaccine dose. Sequenced here: peripheral blood, sampled 28 days after the second AZD1222 dose. The receptors here all came from an adult who received the AZD1222 COVID-19 vaccine.

The rearrangement joins TRBV5-1 to TRBJ2-1; 9 bases are a match to TRBD1. Germline assignment: CDR1 SGHRS and CDR2 YFSETQ. Losses at the gene ends were 4 bases for V and 8 bases for J; bases not matched to a gene: 13. The CDR3 extends over 16 amino acids. The CDR3 region has the DNA TGCGCCAGCAGCACCTCCCGGGACAGGGTCTGGGATGAGCAGTTCTTC. It codes for CASSTSRDRVWDEQFF.

V usage is TRBV6-6 and J usage is TRBJ1-3; D ambiguous. Trimming removed 0 bases from V and 8 bases from J, with 11 bases in between. The CDR3 is made up of 14 amino acids. Germline CDR1 reads MNHNY; CDR2 reads SVGAGI (reference sequence). CDR3 DNA: TGTGCCAGCAGTTACTCGAGGCGCGGGGACACCATATATTTT. Protein sequence: CASSYSRRGDTIYF.

The chain links TRBV7-9 to TRBJ1-1; D remains unclear. The CDR3 loop spans 13 amino acids. V lost 5 bases, J lost 0 bases, and 7 bases lay in between. Germline CDR1 and CDR2: SEHNR and FQNEAQ (reference sequence). CDR3 bases: TGTGCCAGCAGCCCAGAGGTGAACACTGAAGCTTTCTTT. Translation: CASSPEVNTEAFF.

The rearrangement joins TRBV7-9 to TRBJ1-1; TRBD1 matches at 11 bases. Germline CDR1 is SEHNR and CDR2 is FQNEAQ (reference sequence). The CDR3 spans 15 residues. Germline trimming cut 5 bases from V and 4 bases from J; bases unmatched to any gene: 6. This CDR3 reads CASSRDRGTGTEAFF. CDR3 DNA: TGTGCCAGCAGCCGGGACAGGGGGACGGGCACTGAAGCTTTCTTT. Filled out from reference TRBV7-9 and TRBJ1-1, the complete variable domain reads DTGVSQNPRHKITKRGQNVTFRCDPISEHNRLYWYRQTLGQGPEFLTYFQNEAQLEKSRLLSDRFSAERPKGSFSTLEIQRTEQGDSAMYLCASSRDRGTGTEAFFGQGTRLTVV.

The chain is built from TRBV30 and TRBJ2-2, with unresolved D. V was pared by 0 bases and J by 3 bases, with 14 bases between. The CDR3 sequence is 16 residues long. CDR1 and CDR2 (germline): GTSNPN, SVGIG (reference sequence). CDR3 sequence (DNA): TGTGCCTGGAGTGTACATGTAAATCAGTACACCGGGGAGCTGTTTTTT. Protein sequence: CAWSVHVNQYTGELFF.

The rearrangement uses TRBV30 and TRBJ1-1; no reliable D call. Germline CDR1 is GTSNPN and CDR2 is SVGIG (reference sequence). Between the trimmed V and J ends, which lost 2 bases and 1 base, there was a span of 17 bases. The CDR3 sequence is 16 residues long. The CDR3 sequence: CAWSLFSGNQNTEAFF. Here the CDR3 DNA reads TGTGCCTGGAGTCTGTTCTCCGGGAACCAGAACACTGAAGCTTTCTTT.

The chain employs TRBV2 and TRBJ1-2, with D unclear. CDR1 SNHLY and CDR2 FYNNEI come from the germline V gene. Trimming removed 5 bases from V and 1 base from J, with 2 bases in between. This CDR3 is 11 amino acids long. In DNA form, the CDR3 reads TGTGCCAGCAGTAGTAACTATGGCTACACCTTC. Amino acids: CASSSNYGYTF.

V gene TRBV6-4 combines with J gene TRBJ2-2; D might be TRBD1 or TRBD2, each matching 5 bases. V was pared by 9 bases and J by 2 bases, with 7 bases between. Per germline, CDR1 MRHNA and CDR2 SNTAGT. The CDR3 sequence is 12 residues long. The DNA for the CDR3 is TGTGCCAGGAGGGGTAACACCGGGGAGCTGTTTTTT. Translating gives CARRGNTGELFF.

The chain uses TRBV28 and TRBJ2-7; D ambiguous. Germline V gene sequence: CDR1 MDHEN, CDR2 SYDVKM. The CDR3 runs to 12 residues. Between the trimmed V and J ends, which lost 4 bases and 4 bases, there was a span of 8 bases. CDR3 residues: CASSSRRYEQYF. The CDR3 DNA is TGTGCCAGCAGTTCACGCCGTTACGAGCAGTACTTC.

V is TRBV7-2 and J is TRBJ2-7; D gene unclear. This CDR3 comprises 14 residues. Deletions cut 5 bases from V and 9 bases from J, with 20 bases between. CDR1 and CDR2 (germline): SGHTA, FQGNSA. In DNA form, the CDR3 reads TGTGCCAGCAGCCCCCAGGCCACCCCTCGAGGGCAGTACTTC. Its protein is CASSPQATPRGQYF.

The rearrangement links TRBV5-4 to TRBJ1-1; no reliable D call. This CDR3 spans 15 amino acids. Trimming took off 7 bases at V and 8 bases at J, with 24 bases between the two ends. Germline loops: CDR1 SGHNT, CDR2 YYREEE (reference sequence). The DNA of the CDR3 is TGTGCCAGCTCCTCTGGTGGAGGGAGTCGAGGCGAAGCTTTCTTT. As protein: CASSSGGGSRGEAFF.

The chain uses TRBV27 and TRBJ2-7; 11 nucleotides line up with TRBD1. The CDR3 has 13 residues. The V and J ends lost 2 bases and 11 bases, in that order; junction bases with no gene match: 5. Germline V CDR1 and CDR2: MNHEY, SMNVEV (reference sequence). The CDR3 coding sequence is TGTGCCAGCAGTTTAAATCGGGACAGGGGGGAGTACTTC. This gives the protein CASSLNRDRGEYF.

This sequence joins TRBV9 and TRBJ2-3; D is undetermined. Germline V gene lookup returns CDR1 SGDLS and CDR2 YYNGEE. This CDR3 region has 13 residues. V was trimmed by 3 bases and J by 9 bases, leaving 14 bases between them. In DNA, the CDR3 is TGTGCCAGCAGCGCCGGTTCGGAGACAACGCAGTATTTT. Amino acids: CASSAGSETTQYF. Complete variable domain (other parts from reference TRBV9 and TRBJ2-3): DSGVTQTPKHLITATGQRVTLRCSPRSGDLSVYWYQQSLDQGLQFLIQYYNGEERAKGNILERFSAQQFPDLHSELNLSSLELGDSALYFCASSAGSETTQYFGPGTRLTVL.

The rearrangement uses TRBV6-5 and TRBJ1-1; no firm D call. Germline V gene sequence: CDR1 MNHEY, CDR2 SVGAGI. Deletions cut 5 bases from V and 2 bases from J, with 12 bases between. This CDR3 has 14 residues. The CDR3 nucleotides read TGTGCCAGCAGTCCCCCTGGAGGAAACACTGAAGCTTTCTTT. This encodes CASSPPGGNTEAFF.

The rearrangement links TRBV5-1 to TRBJ1-1, with D unresolved. The CDR3 has 13 amino acids. CDR1 is SGHRS and CDR2 is YFSETQ in the germline V gene. The V end was cut by 5 bases, the J end by 0 bases, with 8 bases between. CDR3 residues: CASRGQLNTEAFF. The CDR3 nucleotides read TGCGCCAGCAGAGGGCAGTTGAACACTGAAGCTTTCTTT.

The chain recombines TRBV28 with TRBJ2-2; 11 bases line up with TRBD1. With V trimmed by 3 bases and J by 6 bases, 12 bases remained unmatched. The length of the CDR3 is 18 residues. CDR1 is MDHEN, CDR2 SYDVKM, per germline. CDR3 sequence reads: CASSFLFPGTGGSGELFF. CDR3 coding DNA: TGTGCCAGCAGTTTCCTTTTTCCAGGGACAGGGGGATCCGGGGAGCTGTTTTTT.

CDR3 region: CASSGSTGEGYGYTF. DNA for the CDR3: TGCGCCAGCAGCGGGTCAACAGGGGAAGGCTATGGCTACACCTTC. This chain connects TRBV5-1 to TRBJ1-2; 7 positions agree with TRBD1. CDR3 length equals 15 residues. Germline assignment: CDR1 SGHRS and CDR2 YFSETQ. Losses at the gene ends were 4 bases for V and 4 bases for J; bases not matched to a gene: 10. The full variable domain, rest sourced from reference TRBV5-1 and TRBJ1-2, is KAGVTQTPRYLIKTRGQQVTLSCSPISGHRSVSWYQQTPGQGLQFLFEYFSETQRNKGNFPGRFSGRQFSNSRSEMNVSTLELGDSALYLCASSGSTGEGYGYTFGSGTRLTVV.

The gene calls are TRBV7-3 and TRBJ2-3, with TRBD2 identical over 7 bases. Germline-derived CDR1 and CDR2 are SGHTA and FQGTGA. Trimming cost V 5 bases and J 3 bases; bases outside gene matches: 11. The CDR3 is 16 amino acids. The CDR3 coding sequence is TGTGCCAGCAGCCAAAACGGGCTAGCGGTGACAGATACGCAGTATTTT. As protein: CASSQNGLAVTDTQYF. The complete variable domain, with remaining parts taken from reference TRBV7-3 and TRBJ2-3, reads GAGVSQTPSNKVTEKGKYVELRCDPISGHTALYWYRQSLGQGPEFLIYFQGTGAADDSGLPNDRFFAVRPEGSVSTLKIQRTERGDSAVYLCASSQNGLAVTDTQYFGPGTRLTVL.

The rearrangement joins TRBV28 to TRBJ2-5; TRBD1 might be the D (5 bases). Germline V gene data show CDR1 as MDHEN and CDR2 as SYDVKM. This CDR3 contains 12 residues. Trimming took off 7 bases at V and 4 bases at J, with 10 bases between the two ends. In DNA, the CDR3 is TGTGCCAGCAATTATAGGGGAGAGACCCAGTACTTC. Residues: CASNYRGETQYF. Complete variable domain (other parts from reference TRBV28 and TRBJ2-5): DVKVTQSSRYLVKRTGEKVFLECVQDMDHENMFWYRQDPGLGLRLIYFSYDVKMKEKGDIPEGYSVSREKKERFSLILESASTNQTSMYLCASNYRGETQYFGPGTRLLVL.

V usage is TRBV29-1 and J usage is TRBJ1-4; D call uncertain. Germline V CDR1 and CDR2: SQVTM, ANQGSEA. The CDR3 extends over 11 amino acids. V lost 6 bases and J lost 8, with 10 bases in between. CDR3 sequence: CSVRGREKLFF. The CDR3 coding sequence is TGCAGCGTGAGAGGACGGGAAAAACTGTTTTTT.

The chain joins TRBV10-3 to TRBJ1-1; tentative D call: TRBD1 (6 bases). Trimming took 5 bases from V and 8 from J, leaving 15 bases between them. This CDR3 is 13 amino acids long. Germline assignment: CDR1 ENHRY and CDR2 SYGVKD. In DNA form, the CDR3 reads TGTGCCATCAGTCCCAACCCACAGGGAGAAGCTTTCTTT. Encoded protein: CAISPNPQGEAFF.